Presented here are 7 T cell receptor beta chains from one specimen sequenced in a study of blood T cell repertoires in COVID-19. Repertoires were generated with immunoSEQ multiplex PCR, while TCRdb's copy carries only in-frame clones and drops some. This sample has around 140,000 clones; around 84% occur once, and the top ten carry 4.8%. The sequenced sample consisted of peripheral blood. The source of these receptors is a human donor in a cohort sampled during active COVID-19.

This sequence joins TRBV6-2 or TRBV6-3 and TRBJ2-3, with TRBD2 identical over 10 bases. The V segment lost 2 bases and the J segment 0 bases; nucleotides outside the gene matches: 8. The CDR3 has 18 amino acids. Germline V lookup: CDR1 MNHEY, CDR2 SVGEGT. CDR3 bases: TGTGCCAGCAGTTACGGAGCGGGGGGGGCCACTAGCACAGATACGCAGTATTTT. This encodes CASSYGAGGATSTDTQYF.

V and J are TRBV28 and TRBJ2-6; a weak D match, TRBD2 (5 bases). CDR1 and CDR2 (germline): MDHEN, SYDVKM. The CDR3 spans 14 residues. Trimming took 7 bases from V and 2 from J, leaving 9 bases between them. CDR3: CASKTGTGANVLTF. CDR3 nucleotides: TGTGCCAGCAAGACGGGGACTGGGGCCAACGTCCTGACTTTC.

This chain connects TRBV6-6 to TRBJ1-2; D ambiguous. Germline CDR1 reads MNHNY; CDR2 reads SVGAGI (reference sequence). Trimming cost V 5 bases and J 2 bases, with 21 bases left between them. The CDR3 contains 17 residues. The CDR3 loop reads CASSHRALRGSNYGYTF. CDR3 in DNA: TGTGCCAGCAGTCACCGGGCGCTACGGGGTTCAAACTATGGCTACACCTTC.

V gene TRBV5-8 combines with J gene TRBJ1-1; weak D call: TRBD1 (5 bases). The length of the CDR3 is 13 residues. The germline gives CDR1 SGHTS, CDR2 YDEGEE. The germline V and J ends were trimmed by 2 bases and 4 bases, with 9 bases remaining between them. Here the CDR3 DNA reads TGTGCCAGCAGCTTCCTCAGGGTCACTGAAGCTTTCTTT. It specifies CASSFLRVTEAFF.

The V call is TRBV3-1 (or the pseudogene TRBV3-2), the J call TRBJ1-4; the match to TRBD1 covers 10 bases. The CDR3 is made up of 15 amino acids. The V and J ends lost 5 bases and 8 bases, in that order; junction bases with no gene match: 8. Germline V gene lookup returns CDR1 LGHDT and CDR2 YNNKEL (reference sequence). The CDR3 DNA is TGTGCCAGCAGCACCAGACAGGGGGCGAGAGAAAAACTGTTTTTT. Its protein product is CASSTRQGAREKLFF.

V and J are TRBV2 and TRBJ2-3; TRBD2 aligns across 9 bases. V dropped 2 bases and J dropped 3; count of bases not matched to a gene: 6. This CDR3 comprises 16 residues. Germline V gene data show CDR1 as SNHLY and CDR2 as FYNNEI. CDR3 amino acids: CASSERWLAGTDTQYF. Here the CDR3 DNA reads TGTGCCAGCAGTGAACGATGGCTAGCGGGGACAGATACGCAGTATTTT.

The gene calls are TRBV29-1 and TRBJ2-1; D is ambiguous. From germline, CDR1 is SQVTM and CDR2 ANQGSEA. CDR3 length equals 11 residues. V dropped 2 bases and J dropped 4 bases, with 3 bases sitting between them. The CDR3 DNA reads TGCAGCGTTGAAACTTACAATGAGCAGTTCTTC. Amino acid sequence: CSVETYNEQFF.